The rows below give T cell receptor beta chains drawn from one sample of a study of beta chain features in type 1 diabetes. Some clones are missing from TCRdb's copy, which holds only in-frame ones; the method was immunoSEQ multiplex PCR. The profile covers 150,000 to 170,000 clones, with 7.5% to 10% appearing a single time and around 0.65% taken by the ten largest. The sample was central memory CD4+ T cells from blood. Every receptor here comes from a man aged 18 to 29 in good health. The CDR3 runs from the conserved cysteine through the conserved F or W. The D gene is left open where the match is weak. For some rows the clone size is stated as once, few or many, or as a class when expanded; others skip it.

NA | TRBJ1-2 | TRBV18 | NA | TGTGCCAGCTCACCAAGCAGGGATGCTGGCTACACCTTC | CASSPSRDAGYTF
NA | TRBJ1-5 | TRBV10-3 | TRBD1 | TGTGCCATCAAAGCGACAGGGGATGATCAGCCCCAGCATTTT | CAIKATGDDQPQHF
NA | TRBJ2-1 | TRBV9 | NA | TGTGCCAGCAGCGTTCTGGGGCAGGTCTCCTACAATGAGCAGTTCTTC | CASSVLGQVSYNEQFF
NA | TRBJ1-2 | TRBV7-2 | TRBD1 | TGTGCCAGCAGCCCCCAACCGCTCCAGGGGGCCTATAGCTACACCTTC | CASSPQPLQGAYSYTF
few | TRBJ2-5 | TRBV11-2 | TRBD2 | TGTGCCAGCAGCTTAGGGGTTAGCGGGGGGCCGCAAGAGACCCAGTACTTC | CASSLGVSGGPQETQYF
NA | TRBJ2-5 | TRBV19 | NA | TGTGCCAGTAGTATGGAACAGGCTGAAACCCAGTACTTC | CASSMEQAETQYF
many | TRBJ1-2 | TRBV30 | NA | TGTGCCTGGAGTAGGAGCTATGGCTACACCTTC | CAWSRSYGYTF
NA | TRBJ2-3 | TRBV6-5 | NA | TGTGCCAGCAGTTACTCTCGGGGCACAGATACGCAGTATTTT | CASSYSRGTDTQYF
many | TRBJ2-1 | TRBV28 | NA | TGTGCCAGCACAGGGTACGATGAGCAGTTCTTC | CASTGYDEQFF
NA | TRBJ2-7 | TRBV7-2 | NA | TGTGCCAGCAGCCTAAGGGGTATAGTTTTACTCCACGAGCAGTACTTC | CASSLRGIVLLHEQYF
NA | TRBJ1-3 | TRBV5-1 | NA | TGCGCCAGCAGCTTAACAGGATCCTCTGGAAACACCATATATTTT | CASSLTGSSGNTIYF
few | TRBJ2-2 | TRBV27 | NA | TGTGCCAGCAGTTCGCTACAGGGGAACACCGGGGAGCTGTTTTTT | CASSSLQGNTGELFF
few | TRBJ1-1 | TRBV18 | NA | TGTGCCAGCTCAGATGACAGGAACACTGAAGCTTTCTTT | CASSDDRNTEAFF
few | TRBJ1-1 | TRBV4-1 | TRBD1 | TGCGCCAGCAGCCAAACAGGACAGGCGAAGGCTTTCTTT | CASSQTGQAKAFF
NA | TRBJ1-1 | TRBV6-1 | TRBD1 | TGTGCCAGCAGTGAACCAGGGGGCTACACTGAAGCTTTCTTT | CASSEPGGYTEAFF
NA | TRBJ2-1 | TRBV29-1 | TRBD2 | TGCAGCGTTGACGGACTAGCGGGAGTAGGGAATGAGCAGTTCTTC | CSVDGLAGVGNEQFF
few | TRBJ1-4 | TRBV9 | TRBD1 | TGTGCCAGCAGCTTCCGGACAGGGGAAGGGGAAAAACTGTTTTTT | CASSFRTGEGEKLFF
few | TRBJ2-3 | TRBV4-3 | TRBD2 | TGCGCCAGCAGCCAACAGACTAGCGGGGGACCCACAGATACGCAGTATTTT | CASSQQTSGGPTDTQYF
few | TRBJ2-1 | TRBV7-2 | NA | TGTGCCAGCAGCTTAGGTGCGGGATCGGGGTCGGGCAATGAGCAGTTCTTC | CASSLGAGSGSGNEQFF
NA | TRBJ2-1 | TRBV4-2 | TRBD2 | TGTGCCAGCAGCTTCGATAGCGGGAAATACAATGAGCAGTTCTTC | CASSFDSGKYNEQFF
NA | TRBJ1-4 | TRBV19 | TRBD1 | TGTGCCAGTGGCACAGGGGGCGCGGATGAAAAACTGTTTTTT | CASGTGGADEKLFF
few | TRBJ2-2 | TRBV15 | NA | TGTGCCACCAGCAGCATAGGGGCCGGGGAGCTGTTTTTT | CATSSIGAGELFF
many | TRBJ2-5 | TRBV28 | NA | TGTGCCAGTGCGACGGGAGTCCAAGAGACCCAGTACTTC | CASATGVQETQYF
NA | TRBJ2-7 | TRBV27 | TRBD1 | TGTGCCAGCAGTTGGGGGAGACAGGGGACCTACGAGCAGTACTTC | CASSWGRQGTYEQYF
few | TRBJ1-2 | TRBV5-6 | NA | TGTGCCAGCAGCTGGGACAAATTGTATGGCTACACCTTC | CASSWDKLYGYTF